This T cell receptor beta chain was retrieved from a study of blood T cell repertoires in COVID-19. Across the study: T cells, B-cell-depleted T cells, or PBMCs supplied cDNA or gDNA.

Assay used: immunoSEQ multiplex PCR; TCRdb lists only in-frame clones, some missing. The repertoire includes 140,000 to 150,000 clones, around 87% of them detected once, and about 1.2% sits in the top ten. The CDR3 has 14 amino acids. CDR1 is SGHRS, CDR2 YFSETQ, per germline. J lost 2 bases, V lost 4 bases, and 4 bases had no gene match. Categorization into cohorts depended on clinical history that participants reported. The source of this sequence is a woman aged 30 to 39 with acute COVID-19. The sample comprised PBMCs or T cells enriched from blood (not recorded which). The chain uses TRBV5-1 and TRBJ1-1; 8 nucleotides line up with TRBD1. The CDR3 nucleotides are TGCGCCAGCAGCGGGCAGGGGGCAAACACTGAAGCTTTCTTT. Its protein product is CASSGQGANTEAFF.